Here is one T cell receptor beta chain with its context. This clonotype was detected only once. What this receptor recognizes is not known. The input lacks base qualities; no much larger clone sits a single base away. Just one read gives weak support. The data are from a study of tumor-infiltrating lymphocytes in primary liver carcinoma (dated by TCRdb to 2015 to 2018). For context, the study as a whole: Between November 2015 and March 2016, roughly five patients in China with histopathologically diagnosed primary liver carcinoma had their tumors surgically resected. Of the five patients (three men and two women, aged 30 to 69 years), four had hepatocellular carcinoma and one had combined HCC and intrahepatic cholangiocarcinoma. The study combined TCRbeta repertoire sequencing, expression microarrays and whole-exome sequencing across five regions of each liver tumor, with adjacent normal tissue and blood. A total of roughly 35 specimens from 5 patients went through TCRbeta repertoire sequencing, namely 25 tumor regions, 5 adjacent noncancerous liver tissues and 5 peripheral blood samples. Each sample produced roughly 3.65 to 7.13 million productive TCRbeta reads, and read depth showed no significant difference between tissue types. High reproducibility was observed for the technical replicate repertoires, with mean shared-clone rates around 0.89 and correlation coefficients above 0.95. The five patients had tumors staged T1-T3 N0M0, with maximum diameters ranging from about 4 to 11 cm. The research as a whole found: Only the TCR beta chain was sequenced, which likely underestimates true repertoire diversity because unpaired alpha chains were not captured. A significantly larger repertoire fraction was made up by the top 250 clones in tumors than in blood (p = 0.039). Pairs of tumor regions showed greater repertoire overlap (mean about 36%) than tumor-adjacent pairs (roughly 17%) or tumor-blood pairs (about 14%), which is consistent with antigen-driven expansion. Only 4 or 5 patients were included in the study, and the authors note that the findings should be validated in a larger study. Comparison of CD4+ and CD8+ T cell repertoires was precluded by the use of bulk unsorted samples.

Blood RNA was extracted from unsorted whole blood with TRIzol reagent; germline DNA came from the DNeasy Blood & Tissue kit. Chronic HBV infection was present in the patients, and the patients were treatment-naive at sampling. Before surgery, roughly 4.2 milliliters of peripheral blood were drawn into K2EDTA tubes. The junction carries 17 bases between V and J, which are trimmed by 0 bases and 5 bases respectively. CDR1 and CDR2 are drawn from the germline V gene: SGHAT, FQNNGV. The CDR3 measures 16 amino acids from cysteine to phenylalanine. Of all the DNA, just the CDR3 is kept, 48 bases in frame from base 1. TCRbeta-specific cDNA was reverse-transcribed from 500 ng total RNA using a constant-region primer and ProtoScript II reverse transcriptase. TCRbeta libraries were built with three nested multiplex PCR rounds, a slightly modified ARM-PCR procedure. Each of the first two PCR rounds ran for approximately 10 cycles and used multiplex TRBV1-TRBV30 forward primers together with a Cbeta reverse primer. Sample barcodes and Illumina adapters were attached in a final 25-cycle PCR using Deep VentR polymerase. Before sequencing, amplicons of 200-500 bp were purified from gel using a QIAquick gel extraction kit. TCRbeta amplicons were sequenced on an Illumina HiSeq 2500 with 250-bp paired-end reads. In the original analysis: Quality trimming of reads was performed with Trimmomatic v0.33, and paired reads were merged with FLASH v1.2.11 so that full CDR3 sequences could be recovered. V, D and J germline segments were assigned to the rearranged TCRbeta sequences using MiGEC v1.2.1b. Clonotype statistics, along with Shannon-Wiener diversity indices, were calculated using VDJtools v1.0.0. Except for diversity analysis, only each sample's 250 most abundant clonotypes were used in subsequent analyses to reduce sampling bias. In-frame beta chains were kept once TCRdb had trimmed the public reads at Q25 with fastp and called clones with MiXCR. Each record represents a unique CDR3 protein, reported with the most common genes and DNA among its rows. In this record, the V and J calls reflect TCRdb's handling and not the investigators' own analysis. This sample comprises approximately 340,000 distinct CDR3 sequences, 65% of them detected only once. The ten largest clones capture under 8.5% of the sample.

This clonotype was sampled from a man aged 35-49 years with primary liver carcinoma and hepatitis B virus infection. The chain employs TRBV11-2 and TRBJ2-7; TRBD1 is a possible D gene, resting on 6 matching bases. The sequenced material came from peripheral blood. The CDR3: CASSLDPTGSNHEQYF. The nucleotides are TGTGCCAGCAGCTTAGATCCAACAGGGTCTAATCACGAGCAGTACTTC.